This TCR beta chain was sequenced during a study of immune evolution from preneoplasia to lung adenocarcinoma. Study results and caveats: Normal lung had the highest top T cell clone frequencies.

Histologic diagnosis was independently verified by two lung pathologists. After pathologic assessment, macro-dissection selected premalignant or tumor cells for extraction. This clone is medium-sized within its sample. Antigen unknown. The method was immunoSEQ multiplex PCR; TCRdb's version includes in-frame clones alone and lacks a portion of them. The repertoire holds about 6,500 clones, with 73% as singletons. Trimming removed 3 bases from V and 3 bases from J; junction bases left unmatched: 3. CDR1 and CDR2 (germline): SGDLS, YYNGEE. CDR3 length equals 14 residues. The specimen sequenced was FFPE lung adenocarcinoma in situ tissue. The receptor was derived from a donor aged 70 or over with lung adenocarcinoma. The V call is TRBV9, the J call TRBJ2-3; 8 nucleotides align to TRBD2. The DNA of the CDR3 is TGTGCCAGCAGCGGCTCTAGCGGGACAGATACGCAGTATTTT. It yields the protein CASSGSSGTDTQYF.